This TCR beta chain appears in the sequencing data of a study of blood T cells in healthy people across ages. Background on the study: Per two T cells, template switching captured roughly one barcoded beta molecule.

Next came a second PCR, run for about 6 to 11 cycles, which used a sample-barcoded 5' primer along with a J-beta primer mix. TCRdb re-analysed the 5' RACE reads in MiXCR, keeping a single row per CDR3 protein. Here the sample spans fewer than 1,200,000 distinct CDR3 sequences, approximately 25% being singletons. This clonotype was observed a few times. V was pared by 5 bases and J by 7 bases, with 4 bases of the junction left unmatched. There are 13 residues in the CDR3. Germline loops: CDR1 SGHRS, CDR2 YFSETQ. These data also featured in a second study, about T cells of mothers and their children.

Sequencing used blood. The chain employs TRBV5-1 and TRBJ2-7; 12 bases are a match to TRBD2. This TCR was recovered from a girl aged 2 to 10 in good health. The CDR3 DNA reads TGCGCCAGCAGACTAGCGGGAGGACGGGAGCAGTACTTC. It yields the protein CASRLAGGREQYF.